These 6 T cell receptor beta chains were sequenced from one sample in a study of CD8 T cells in ankylosing spondylitis. TCRdb re-analysed the 5' RACE reads in MiXCR, keeping a single row per CDR3 protein. The sample holds approximately 190,000 distinct CDR3 sequences, 10% to 15% seen once. Input material: blood, either unsorted or a sorted T cell fraction (not recorded which). All receptors derive from a female donor with ankylosing spondylitis or in good health (not recorded which).

In this sample, this clonotype turned up a few times. This chain connects TRBV30 to TRBJ2-7; D may correspond to TRBD1 or TRBD2 (5 bases each). Germline V gene sequence: CDR1 GTSNPN, CDR2 SVGIG (reference sequence). The CDR3 contains 11 residues. V lost 6 bases, J lost 5 bases, and 11 bases lay in between. The CDR3 loop reads CACREIHEQYF. Here the CDR3 DNA reads TGTGCCTGCAGGGAGATACACGAGCAGTACTTC.

This clonotype was counted many times. CDR3 nucleotide sequence: TGTGCCAGCAAGGAGCTAGCGGGGGTCTCCTACAATGAGCAGTTCTTC. Translating gives CASKELAGVSYNEQFF. This chain connects TRBV7-9 to TRBJ2-1, with 10 nucleotides matching TRBD2. Per the germline V gene, CDR1 is SEHNR and CDR2 is FQNEAQ (reference sequence). V shed 7 bases, J shed 0 bases, and the junction held 6 bases outside the gene matches. This CDR3 region has 16 residues.

This clonotype was picked up many times. J is TRBJ2-1 and V is TRBV9; D remains unclear. V dropped 0 bases and J dropped 9 bases, with 10 bases sitting between them. Germline V lookup: CDR1 SGDLS, CDR2 YYNGEE. The CDR3 runs to 13 residues. The CDR3 protein is CASSVDERSEQFF. Written as DNA, the CDR3 is TGTGCCAGCAGCGTAGATGAAAGGTCTGAGCAGTTCTTC.

There are many counts of this clonotype. This chain links TRBV12-3 or TRBV12-4 with TRBJ1-2, with D maybe TRBD1 (5 bases). Trimming stripped 2 bases from V and 8 bases from J, with 12 bases between. The CDR3 runs 13 residues. The CDR3 region is CASSLLTVGGYTF. The CDR3 DNA reads TGTGCCAGCAGTTTATTGACAGTGGGCGGCTACACCTTC.

This clonotype was counted many times. The genes are TRBV7-9 and TRBJ2-5; 8 positions match TRBD1. V was pared by 4 bases and J by 5 bases, with 6 bases of the junction left unmatched. The CDR3 sequence is 14 residues long. The germline gives CDR1 SEHNR, CDR2 FQNEAQ (reference sequence). CDR3 sequence reads: CASSSSTGAETQYF. Here the CDR3 DNA reads TGTGCCAGCAGCTCATCGACAGGGGCTGAGACCCAGTACTTC.

J is TRBJ1-2 and V is TRBV28; D is undetermined. Germline lookup yields CDR1 MDHEN and CDR2 SYDVKM. Deletions cut 6 bases from V and 8 bases from J, with 19 bases between. The CDR3 consists of 14 residues. CDR3: CASRQATSGGGYTF. The DNA of the CDR3 is TGTGCCAGCAGGCAGGCGACCTCAGGAGGCGGCTACACCTTC.